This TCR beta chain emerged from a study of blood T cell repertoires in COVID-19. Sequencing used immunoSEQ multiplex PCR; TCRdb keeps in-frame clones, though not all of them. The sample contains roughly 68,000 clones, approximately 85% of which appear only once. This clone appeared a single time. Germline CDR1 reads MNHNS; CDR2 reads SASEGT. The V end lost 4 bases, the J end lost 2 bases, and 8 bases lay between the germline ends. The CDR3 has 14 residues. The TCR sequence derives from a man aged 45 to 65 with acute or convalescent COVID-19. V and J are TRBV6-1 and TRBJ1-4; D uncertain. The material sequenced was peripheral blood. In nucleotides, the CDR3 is TGTGCCAGCAGTGGGACTTCGACTAATGAAAAACTGTTTTTT. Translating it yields CASSGTSTNEKLFF.